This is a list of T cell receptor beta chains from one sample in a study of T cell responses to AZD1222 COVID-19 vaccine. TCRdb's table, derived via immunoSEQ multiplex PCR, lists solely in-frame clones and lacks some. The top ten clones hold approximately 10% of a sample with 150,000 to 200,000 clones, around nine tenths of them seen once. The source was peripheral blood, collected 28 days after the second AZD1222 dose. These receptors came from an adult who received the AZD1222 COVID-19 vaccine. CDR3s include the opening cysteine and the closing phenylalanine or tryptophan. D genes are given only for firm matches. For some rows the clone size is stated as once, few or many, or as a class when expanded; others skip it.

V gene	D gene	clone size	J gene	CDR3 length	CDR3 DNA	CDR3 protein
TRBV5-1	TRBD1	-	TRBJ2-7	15	TGCGCCAGCAGCCGCGAGGGACAGGGCAACTACGAGCAGTACTTC	CASSREGQGNYEQYF
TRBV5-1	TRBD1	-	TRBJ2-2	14	TGCGCCAGCACTTTGGGACAGGGTATCGGGGAGCTGTTTTTT	CASTLGQGIGELFF
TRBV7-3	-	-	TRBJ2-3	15	TGTGCCAGCAGCCGGGCTGGGGGGAGCACAGATACGCAGTATTTT	CASSRAGGSTDTQYF
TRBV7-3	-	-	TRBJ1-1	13	TGTGCCAGCAGCGACTATATGAACACTGAAGCTTTCTTT	CASSDYMNTEAFF
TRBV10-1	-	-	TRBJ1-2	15	TGCGCCAGCAGTGGAGAGGACTCATTGAACTATGGCTACACCTTC	CASSGEDSLNYGYTF
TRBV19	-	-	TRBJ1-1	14	TGTGCCAGTAGTCCCTCGCGTTGGGACACTGAAGCTTTCTTT	CASSPSRWDTEAFF
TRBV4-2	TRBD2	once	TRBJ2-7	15	TGTGCCAGCAGCCCGACAGTTGCGGGGGGGTACGAGCAGTACTTC	CASSPTVAGGYEQYF
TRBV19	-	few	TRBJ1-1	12	TGTGCCAGTAGTAGGGCAGTCGGTGAAGCTTTCTTT	CASSRAVGEAFF
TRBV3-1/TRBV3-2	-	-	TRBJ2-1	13	TGTGCCAGCAGCCAAGATGCGGGACATGAGCAGTTCTTC	CASSQDAGHEQFF
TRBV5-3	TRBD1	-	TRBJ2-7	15	TGTGCCAGAAGCGTGCGGGACAGGGCCCTACGCGAGCAGTACTTC	CARSVRDRALREQYF
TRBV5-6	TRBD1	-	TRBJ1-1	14	TGTGCCAGCAGCTTTTTTAACAGGGGAGGTGAAGCTTTCTTT	CASSFFNRGGEAFF
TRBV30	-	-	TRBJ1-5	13	TGTGCCTGGAGTGTAGCAGGGTCGGTGCCCCAGCATTTT	CAWSVAGSVPQHF
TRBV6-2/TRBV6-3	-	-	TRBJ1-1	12	TGTGCCAGCAGCTATTCGCTCACTGAAGCTTTCTTT	CASSYSLTEAFF
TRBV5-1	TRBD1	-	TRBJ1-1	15	TGCGCCAGCAGCTTGCCTGCTGGAACAGGGGGCGAAGCTTTCTTT	CASSLPAGTGGEAFF
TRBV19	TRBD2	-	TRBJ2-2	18	TGTGCCAGTAGTCGCGAAAGCGGGGGGCCGGCGAACACCGGGGAGCTGTTTTTT	CASSRESGGPANTGELFF
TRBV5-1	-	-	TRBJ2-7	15	TGCGCCAGCAGACAGACAGATCGGAGCTCCTACGAGCAGTACTTC	CASRQTDRSSYEQYF
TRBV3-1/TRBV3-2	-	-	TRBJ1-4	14	TGTGCCAGCAGCCGAGGGCAAACTAATGAAAAACTGTTTTTT	CASSRGQTNEKLFF
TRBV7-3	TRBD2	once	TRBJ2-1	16	TGTGCCAGCAGTCGATCCGGGGGGAGCTCCTACAATGAGCAGTTCTTC	CASSRSGGSSYNEQFF
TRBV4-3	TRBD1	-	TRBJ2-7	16	TGCGCCAGCAGCCAAGAAAATACAGGGGCGGACTACGAGCAGTACTTC	CASSQENTGADYEQYF
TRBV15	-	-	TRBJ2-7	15	TGTGCCACCAGCGCCTTCGACAGGTTATCCTACGAGCAGTACTTC	CATSAFDRLSYEQYF
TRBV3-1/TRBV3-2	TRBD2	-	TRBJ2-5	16	TGTGCCAGCAGCCAAGATTCAGGTAGCGGGGGGGAGACCCAGTACTTC	CASSQDSGSGGETQYF
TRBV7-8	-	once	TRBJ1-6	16	TGTGCCAGCAGCTTACTGACACAAGCATTAATTTCACCCCTCCACTTT	CASSLLTQALISPLHF
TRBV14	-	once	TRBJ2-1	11	TGTGCCAGCAGCCACTCCCATGAGCAGTTCTTC	CASSHSHEQFF
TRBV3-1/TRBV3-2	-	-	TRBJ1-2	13	TGTGCCAGCAGCCAAGTGGCCGGCTATGGCTACACCTTC	CASSQVAGYGYTF
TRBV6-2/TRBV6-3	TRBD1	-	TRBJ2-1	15	TGTGCCAGCAGTTACAGGGACAGGGGGCGAAATGAGCAGTTCTTC	CASSYRDRGRNEQFF
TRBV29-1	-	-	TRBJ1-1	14	TGCAGCGTTGTTGTGGGGGCAGGGAACACTGAAGCTTTCTTT	CSVVVGAGNTEAFF
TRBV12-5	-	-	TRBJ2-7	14	TGTGCTAGTGTCCGAAACGGGTATGGCTACGAGCAGTACTTC	CASVRNGYGYEQYF
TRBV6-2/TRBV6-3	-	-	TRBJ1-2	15	TGTGCCAGCAGTTCTCCAGGTGGGGGAGATTATGGCTACACCTTC	CASSSPGGGDYGYTF
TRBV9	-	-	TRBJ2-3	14	TGTGCCAGCAGCGTAGAGTCGGGCACAGATACGCAGTATTTT	CASSVESGTDTQYF
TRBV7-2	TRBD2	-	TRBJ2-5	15	TGTGCTGGCGCAGCGGGGGGGCCTCGGCAAGAGACCCAGTACTTC	CAGAAGGPRQETQYF
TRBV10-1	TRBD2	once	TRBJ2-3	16	TGCGCCAGCAGTGAGTTGGGTAGCGGGGCCACAGATACGCAGTATTTT	CASSELGSGATDTQYF
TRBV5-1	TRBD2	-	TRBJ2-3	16	TGCGCCAGCAGCTATGGCCCGGGAGGCAGCACAGATACGCAGTATTTT	CASSYGPGGSTDTQYF
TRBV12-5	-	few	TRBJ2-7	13	TGTGCTAGTGGTTTGCCCCCACTTAGGGAGCAGTACTTC	CASGLPPLREQYF
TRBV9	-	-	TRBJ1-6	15	TGTGCCAGCAGCCTCGCTCTTGGCGGTAATTCACCCCTCCACTTT	CASSLALGGNSPLHF
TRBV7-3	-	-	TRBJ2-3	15	TGTGCCAGCAGCTCCGCCGGGGGGCGGGAAGATACGCAGTATTTT	CASSSAGGREDTQYF
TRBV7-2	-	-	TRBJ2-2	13	TGTGCCAGCAAAGGACTCTACACCGGGGAGCTGTTTTTT	CASKGLYTGELFF
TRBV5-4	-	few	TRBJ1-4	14	TGTGCCAGCAGCTTGGTCGGGACACGTGAAAAACTGTTTTTT	CASSLVGTREKLFF
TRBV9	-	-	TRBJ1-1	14	TGTGCCAGCAGAACGGACGAGAGGAACACTGAAGCTTTCTTT	CASRTDERNTEAFF
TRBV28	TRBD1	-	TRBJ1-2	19	TGTGCCAGCAGTTTATCATCCGGTATCCGGACAGGGAGCATAAGAGGCTACACCTTC	CASSLSSGIRTGSIRGYTF
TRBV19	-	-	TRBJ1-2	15	TGTGCCAGTACCGACGTCCGGCCAGGGAGCTATGGCTACACCTTC	CASTDVRPGSYGYTF
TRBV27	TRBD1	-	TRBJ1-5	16	TGTGCCAGCAGCTTAACAGGGGCCTTTAGCAATCAGCCCCAGCATTTT	CASSLTGAFSNQPQHF
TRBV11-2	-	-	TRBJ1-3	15	TGTGCCAGCAGCTTAGGGGTGAGCTCTGGAAACACCATATATTTT	CASSLGVSSGNTIYF
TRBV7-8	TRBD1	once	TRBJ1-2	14	TGTGCCAGCGCCAGGACAGGGTTTAGCTATGGCTACACCTTC	CASARTGFSYGYTF
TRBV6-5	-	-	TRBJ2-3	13	TGTGCCAGCAGCCCATACGGCACAGATACGCAGTATTTT	CASSPYGTDTQYF
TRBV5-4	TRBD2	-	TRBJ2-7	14	TGTGCCAGCAGCTTAGCGGGGGGATCCTACGAGCAGTACTTC	CASSLAGGSYEQYF
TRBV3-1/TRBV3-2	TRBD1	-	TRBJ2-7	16	TGTGCCAGCAGTCAAGACCTCAGGACAGGGACCTACGAGCAGTACTTC	CASSQDLRTGTYEQYF
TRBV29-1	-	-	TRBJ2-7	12	TGCAGCGTTGAGGCAGGGCCTGGCGAGCAGTACTTC	CSVEAGPGEQYF
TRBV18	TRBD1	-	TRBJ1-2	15	TGTGCCAGCTCACCCTCTAGGACAGGGGGCTGGGGCTACACCTTC	CASSPSRTGGWGYTF
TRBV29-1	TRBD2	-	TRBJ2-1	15	TGCAGCGTTGAAGGGGTAGCGGGGGGGCTCAATGAGCAGTTCTTC	CSVEGVAGGLNEQFF